These 32 T cell receptor beta chains were all obtained from the same sample, sequenced in a study of shared clonotypes between healthy human individuals. TCRdb's copy holds only in-frame clones and misses some; the assay was immunoSEQ multiplex PCR. The sample contains around 940,000 clones, around three quarters of which appear only once. Sequences were obtained from memory CD4+ T cells sorted from blood. Subset noted: CD45RA-negative fraction. All receptors come from a man aged 18 to 30 in good health.

In DNA, the CDR3 is TGTGCCAGCAGTTACTCGAGGACAGCCACTGAAGCTTTCTTT. This encodes CASSYSRTATEAFF. V is TRBV6-5 and J is TRBJ1-1; D is possibly TRBD1 (6 bases). V was clipped by 0 bases and J by 4 bases, with 9 bases between them. The V gene's germline CDR1 is MNHEY and CDR2 SVGAGI. The CDR3 runs 14 residues.

The chain has TRBV18 and TRBJ2-1; 13 bases are a match to TRBD2. The CDR3 spans 15 residues. Germline values: CDR1 KGHSH, CDR2 LQKENI. The V segment lost 5 bases and the J segment 7 bases; nucleotides outside the gene matches: 5. The CDR3 nucleotides read TGTGCCAGCTCAGATGGACTAGCGGGAGTGAATGAGCAGTTCTTC. Residues: CASSDGLAGVNEQFF.

The rearrangement uses TRBV5-1 and TRBJ2-3; TRBD2 matches at 8 bases. The CDR3 has 14 amino acids. With V trimmed by 3 bases and J by 6 bases, 6 bases remained unmatched. Germline-derived CDR1 and CDR2 are SGHRS and YFSETQ. The CDR3, as DNA: TGCGCCAGCAGCTCGGGACTAGTTGGCGATACGCAGTATTTT. Translating gives CASSSGLVGDTQYF.

The V and J genes are TRBV6-1 and TRBJ1-6; 7 bases map to TRBD1. Germline assignment: CDR1 MNHNS and CDR2 SASEGT. V lost 1 base and J lost 10; bases outside the gene matches: 7. The length of the CDR3 is 15 residues. The CDR3 DNA reads TGTGCCAGCAGTGAAGGAAGGGGGCAGGGGTCACCCCTCCACTTT. This encodes CASSEGRGQGSPLHF.

The V call is TRBV5-1, the J call TRBJ1-6; 7 bases line up with TRBD1. CDR1 is SGHRS, CDR2 YFSETQ, per germline. The CDR3 covers 15 residues. The ends lost 2 bases at V and 5 bases at J; junction bases unmatched: 4. The CDR3 coding sequence is TGCGCCAGCAGCTTCCAAGGACAGGATAATTCACCCCTCCACTTT. Protein: CASSFQGQDNSPLHF.

This clone appeared a single time. The chain combines TRBV5-1 with TRBJ2-3; 8 nucleotides align to TRBD1. The J segment lost 8 bases and the V segment lost 4 bases, leaving 12 bases of the junction unmatched. The CDR3 is made up of 15 amino acids. Germline CDR1 is SGHRS and CDR2 is YFSETQ. The CDR3 region is CASSTRTGYEGTQYF. The CDR3 DNA is TGCGCCAGCAGCACCCGGACAGGGTACGAGGGTACGCAGTATTTT. Full variable domain (missing parts from reference TRBV5-1 and TRBJ2-3): KAGVTQTPRYLIKTRGQQVTLSCSPISGHRSVSWYQQTPGQGLQFLFEYFSETQRNKGNFPGRFSGRQFSNSRSEMNVSTLELGDSALYLCASSTRTGYEGTQYFGPGTRLTVL.

The chain joins TRBV6-1 to TRBJ2-7; 7 bases agree with TRBD1. CDR3 length: 15 amino acids. Germline V gene sequence: CDR1 MNHNS, CDR2 SASEGT. V dropped 5 bases and J dropped 2; count of bases not matched to a gene: 9. The CDR3 nucleotides are TGTGCCAGCAGTCCTACGCCAGGGGGTACCTACGAGCAGTACTTC. It encodes CASSPTPGGTYEQYF.

The rearrangement joins TRBV30 to TRBJ1-4, with unresolved D. Germline V gene data show CDR1 as GTSNPN and CDR2 as SVGIG (reference sequence). This CDR3 has 14 amino acids. V lost 2 bases and J lost 8, with 15 bases in between. The CDR3 sequence is CAWSHQSPREKLFF. The DNA of the CDR3 is TGTGCCTGGAGTCACCAGTCCCCTCGAGAAAAACTGTTTTTT.

There are a few counts of this clone. This sample includes further DNA sequences coding for the same CDR3. This chain links TRBV10-1 with TRBJ2-3; 8 bases align to TRBD2. V shed 0 bases and J 5 bases; nucleotides not matched to a gene: 4. This CDR3 comprises 15 residues. Germline-derived CDR1 and CDR2 are WNHNN and SYGVQD (reference sequence). The CDR3: CASSESGLAGDTQYF. Here the CDR3 DNA reads TGCGCCAGCAGTGAGTCTGGGCTAGCGGGAGATACGCAGTATTTT.

On this clone: Additional DNA sequences in this sample encode the identical CDR3. The rearrangement links TRBV7-2 to TRBJ2-2, with D unclear. The CDR3 covers 13 residues. CDR1 is SGHTA and CDR2 is FQGNSA in the germline V gene. With 1 base removed from V and 5 bases from J, the gap between germline ends came to 5 bases. Here the CDR3 reads CASSLGMTGELFF. CDR3 nucleotide sequence: TGTGCCAGCAGCTTAGGAATGACCGGGGAGCTGTTTTTT.

The chain couples TRBV7-2 to TRBJ2-7; 13 bases agree with TRBD2. Germline values: CDR1 SGHTA, CDR2 FQGNSA. The V gene end was trimmed by 5 bases and the J gene end by 5 bases; junction bases not matched to a gene: 9. The CDR3 consists of 16 residues. CDR3 region: CASSTGLAGPMNEQYF. The DNA for the CDR3 is TGTGCCAGCAGCACGGGACTAGCGGGGCCTATGAACGAGCAGTACTTC.

The rearrangement joins TRBV19 to TRBJ2-7; either TRBD1 or TRBD2 may supply D (5 bases each). Trimming stripped 0 bases from V and 5 bases from J, with 17 bases between. The CDR3 contains 16 residues. The V gene's germline CDR1 is LNHDA and CDR2 SQIVND (reference sequence). The CDR3: CASSIDGDGGRNEQYF. In DNA form, the CDR3 reads TGTGCCAGTAGTATAGATGGAGATGGGGGTAGGAACGAGCAGTACTTC.

This clone was picked up a small number of times. This chain connects TRBV10-3 to TRBJ2-5; TRBD1 might be the D (5 bases). In germline, CDR1 is ENHRY, CDR2 SYGVKD. The CDR3 is made up of 16 amino acids. Deletions cut 0 bases from V and 5 bases from J, with 16 bases between. The CDR3 sequence is CAISESVTKKGETQYF. DNA of the CDR3: TGTGCCATCAGTGAGTCGGTGACAAAAAAGGGGGAGACCCAGTACTTC.

The rearrangement joins TRBV5-6 to TRBJ2-7; D uncertain. Germline V gene lookup returns CDR1 SGHDT and CDR2 YYEEEE. Deletions cut 3 bases from V and 3 bases from J, with 16 bases between. This CDR3 is 15 amino acids long. CDR3 nucleotides: TGTGCCAGCAGCTCGTCTAGGACGGTAGACTACGAGCAGTACTTC. Translated: CASSSSRTVDYEQYF.

In its sample, this clone was seen a few times. The chain links TRBV28 to TRBJ1-5; D unresolved. Deletions cut 3 bases from V and 3 bases from J, with 9 bases between. The germline V gene has CDR1 MDHEN and CDR2 SYDVKM. The length of the CDR3 is 14 residues. CDR3 DNA: TGTGCCAGCAGTTTGCGGCAGAACAATCAGCCCCAGCATTTT. This encodes CASSLRQNNQPQHF.

The sample holds one count of this clone. The V gene is TRBV6-5, the J gene TRBJ2-5; D perhaps matches TRBD2 (5 bases). Germline CDR1 and CDR2: MNHEY and SVGAGI. The V end was cut by 2 bases, the J end by 6 bases, with 7 bases between. The CDR3 totals 12 residues. CDR3 region: CASSYDGKTQYF. The CDR3 bases are TGTGCCAGCAGTTACGACGGGAAGACCCAGTACTTC.

The sample holds many counts of this clone. The chain employs TRBV5-8 and TRBJ1-2; tentatively, D is TRBD1 (5 bases). The germline V gene has CDR1 SGHTS and CDR2 YDEGEE. The CDR3 extends over 13 amino acids. V was trimmed by 6 bases and J by 8 bases, leaving 17 bases between them. The DNA for the CDR3 is TGTGCCAGCACCCTGGACATCCCGAAAGGCTACACCTTC. This codes for CASTLDIPKGYTF.

The V call is TRBV7-8, the J call TRBJ2-3; maybe TRBD2 (6 bases). CDR1 and CDR2 from the germline V gene are SGHVS and FQNEAQ. V shed 4 bases and J shed 2 bases, with 13 bases lying between them. This CDR3 has 15 residues. The CDR3 protein is CASSSLGGVTDTQYF. The CDR3 DNA sequence: TGTGCCAGCAGCTCCCTGGGAGGTGTCACAGATACGCAGTATTTT.

The J gene is TRBJ2-4, the V gene TRBV6-6; possibly TRBD2 for D (6 bases). The ends were cut back, 0 bases at V and 9 bases at J, with 18 bases in the middle. This CDR3 is built from 16 residues. Germline loops: CDR1 MNHNY, CDR2 SVGAGI (reference sequence). This CDR3 reads CASSYSGQASVVIQYF. In DNA, the CDR3 is TGTGCCAGCAGTTACTCAGGACAAGCTAGCGTAGTCATTCAGTACTTC.

The chain joins TRBV30 to TRBJ1-4, with D possibly matching TRBD1 (5 bases). CDR1 is GTSNPN, CDR2 SVGIG, per germline (reference sequence). Between the trimmed V and J ends, which lost 3 bases and 7 bases, there was a span of 15 bases. The length of the CDR3 is 14 residues. CDR3 sequence (DNA): TGTGCCTGGAGAGGCGGGGCAGGAGGTGAAAAACTGTTTTTT. It specifies CAWRGGAGGEKLFF.

The chain employs TRBV10-3 and TRBJ2-1; 9 bases match TRBD2. Germline lookup yields CDR1 ENHRY and CDR2 SYGVKD. The V segment lost 8 bases and the J segment 4 bases; nucleotides outside the gene matches: 3. This CDR3 is 13 amino acids long. CDR3 nucleotide sequence: TGTGCCATCGCGGCGGGAGGGTACAATGAGCAGTTCTTC. It encodes CAIAAGGYNEQFF.

The V and J genes are TRBV5-8 and TRBJ2-3; 11 nucleotides align to TRBD2. The ends lost 1 base at V and 6 bases at J; junction bases unmatched: 13. Germline V gene lookup returns CDR1 SGHTS and CDR2 YDEGEE. This CDR3 has 18 amino acids. The CDR3 sequence: CASSLRSYSGGADDTQYF. In DNA, the CDR3 is TGTGCCAGCAGCTTGAGGAGTTATAGCGGGGGGGCAGATGATACGCAGTATTTT.

This clone was seen a few times. The J gene is TRBJ1-5, the V gene TRBV5-3, with unresolved D. TRBV5-3 is an ORF, with its function uncertain. This CDR3 spans 20 amino acids. The germline V and J ends were trimmed by 6 bases and 3 bases, with 31 bases remaining between them. CDR3 bases: TGTGCCAGAAACGTCCGAGCGCCGCTTGTGGTGGCAGCCCTCAATCAGCCCCAGCATTTT. As protein: CARNVRAPLVVAALNQPQHF.

This sequence joins TRBV21-1 and TRBJ1-5. TRBV21-1 is listed as a pseudogene. CDR3 length: 15 residues. CDR3 protein: CASKTGSQGNQPQHF. The CDR3, as DNA: TGTGCCAGCAAGACGGGATCGCAGGGCAATCAGCCCCAGCATTTT.

The chain uses TRBV4-1 and TRBJ2-1, with D uncertain. The germline V gene encodes CDR1 MGHRA and CDR2 YSYEKL. V shed 3 bases and J shed 3 bases, with 9 bases lying between them. The CDR3 has 14 residues. CDR3: CASSQPTLYNEQFF. The CDR3 DNA is TGCGCCAGCAGCCAGCCGACGCTCTACAATGAGCAGTTCTTC.

The rearrangement joins TRBV11-2 to TRBJ2-7; a possible D gene is TRBD2 (6 bases). Trimming cost V 3 bases and J 0 bases, with 9 bases left between them. The CDR3 has 14 amino acids. CDR1 is SGHAT and CDR2 is FQNNGV in the germline V gene. Here the CDR3 reads CASSFLRDSYEQYF. The CDR3 DNA follows: TGTGCCAGCAGCTTCCTGCGGGACTCCTACGAGCAGTACTTC.

The rearrangement links TRBV7-9 to TRBJ1-2; 9 nucleotides line up with TRBD1. Germline CDR1 SEHNR, CDR2 FQNEAQ (reference sequence). J gave up 8 bases and V 6 bases, and 7 bases lay outside the gene matches. The CDR3 spans 13 residues. The CDR3 nucleotides are TGTGCCAGCAGATCTACAGGGGGCGAAGGCTACACCTTC. Its protein is CASRSTGGEGYTF.

This clone was seen only once. The V gene is TRBV10-3, the J gene TRBJ1-3; D is unresolved. With 6 bases removed from V and 0 bases from J, the gap between germline ends came to 9 bases. This CDR3 comprises 14 residues. Per germline, CDR1 ENHRY and CDR2 SYGVKD. The CDR3 loop is CAIRSVSSGNTIYF. In DNA, the CDR3 is TGTGCCATCAGGTCCGTTAGCTCTGGAAACACCATATATTTT.

The sample holds a few counts of this clone. The chain is built from TRBV6-1 and TRBJ1-2; 7 bases fit TRBD1. The length of the CDR3 is 17 residues. With V trimmed by 1 base and J by 8 bases, 16 bases remained unmatched. Germline V gives CDR1 MNHNS, CDR2 SASEGT. The DNA for the CDR3 is TGTGCCAGCAGTGAAGGTTTGGTAGGGGGCCGACGGGGCGGCTACACCTTC. It yields the protein CASSEGLVGGRRGGYTF.

The chain joins TRBV7-2 to TRBJ2-5; no clear D. V dropped 0 bases and J dropped 1 base, with 9 bases sitting between them. CDR3 size: 15 residues. CDR1 and CDR2 from the germline V gene are SGHTA and FQGNSA. CDR3 amino acids: CASSLATGPQETQYF. The CDR3 nucleotides are TGTGCCAGCAGCTTAGCGACTGGGCCCCAAGAGACCCAGTACTTC. The whole variable domain, remainder taken from reference TRBV7-2 and TRBJ2-5, is GAGVSQSPSNKVTEKGKDVELRCDPISGHTALYWYRQSLGQGLEFLIYFQGNSAPDKSGLPSDRFSAERTGGSVSTLTIQRTQQEDSAVYLCASSLATGPQETQYFGPGTRLLVL.

This chain uses TRBV10-2 with TRBJ2-5, with 10 bases lining up with TRBD2. The CDR3 has 13 residues. Germline trimming cut 7 bases from V and 7 bases from J; bases unmatched to any gene: 6. In germline, CDR1 is WSHSY, CDR2 SAAADI. CDR3 loop: CASTYQRGGTQYF. Here the CDR3 DNA reads TGCGCCAGCACCTATCAGCGGGGGGGGACCCAGTACTTC.

The chain employs TRBV23-1 and TRBJ2-2; perhaps TRBD2 as D (5 bases). TRBV23-1 has ORF status, its function being uncertain. CDR3 length: 17 residues. V lost 5 bases to trimming and J lost 1 base, with 17 bases between them. CDR3 sequence reads: CASSTLLSGENTGELFF. The DNA for the CDR3 is TGCGCCAGCAGTACCCTGTTGAGCGGAGAGAACACCGGGGAGCTGTTTTTT.